One TCR beta chain is described in this entry. The target antigen is unknown. This specimen comes from a study of cytomegalovirus exposure and HLA in healthy donors. Study overall: Earlier sequencing of 150 million to 200 million T cells yielded under 120 million unique TCR beta sequences. Study-wide results and limits: Compared with the roughly 700-donor mean, an Asian-associated ancestry cluster reportedly had fewer N-insertions, according to a later analysis.

V lost 0 bases to trimming and J lost 1 base, with 12 bases between them. This CDR3 region has 16 residues. Germline-derived CDR1 and CDR2 are SGHNT and YYREEE (reference sequence). Researchers ran the PCR with 60 Vbeta and 13 Jbeta primers. This table comes from immunoSEQ multiplex PCR, and its TCRdb copy is limited to in-frame clones, with some not included. The sample has under 200,000 clones, around 69% seen once. The sequence came from a woman in her thirties in good health and CMV-seronegative. The source material was PBMCs. J is TRBJ2-3 and V is TRBV5-4; TRBD1 is a possible D gene (6 bases). CDR3 residues: CASSLAPGQGTDTQYF. In DNA form, the CDR3 reads TGTGCCAGCAGCTTGGCTCCGGGACAAGGCACAGATACGCAGTATTTT.